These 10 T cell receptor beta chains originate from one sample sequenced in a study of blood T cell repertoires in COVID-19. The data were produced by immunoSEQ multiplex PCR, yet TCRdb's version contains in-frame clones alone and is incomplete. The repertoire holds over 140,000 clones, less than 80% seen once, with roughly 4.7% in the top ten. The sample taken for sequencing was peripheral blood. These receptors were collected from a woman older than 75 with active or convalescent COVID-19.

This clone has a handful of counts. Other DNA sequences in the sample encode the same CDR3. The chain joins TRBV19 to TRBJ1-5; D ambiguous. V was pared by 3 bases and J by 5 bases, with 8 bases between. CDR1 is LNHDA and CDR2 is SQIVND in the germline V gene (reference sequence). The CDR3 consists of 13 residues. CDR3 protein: CASSILGDQPQHF. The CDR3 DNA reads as TGTGCCAGTAGTATTTTGGGAGATCAGCCCCAGCATTTT.

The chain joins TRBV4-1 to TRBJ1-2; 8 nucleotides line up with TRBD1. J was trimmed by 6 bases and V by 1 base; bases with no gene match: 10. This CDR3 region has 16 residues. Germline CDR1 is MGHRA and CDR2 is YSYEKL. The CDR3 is CASSQATRQGSDGYTF. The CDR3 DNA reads TGCGCCAGCAGCCAAGCGACACGACAGGGGAGCGATGGCTACACCTTC.

CDR3 bases: TGTGCCAGCAGTTCCCTCAGAAAAACGAACACTGAAGCTTTCTTT. This gives the protein CASSSLRKTNTEAFF. The chain recombines TRBV6-5 with TRBJ1-1; D ambiguous. Trimming cost V 4 bases and J 1 base, with 13 bases left between them. Germline CDR1 and CDR2: MNHEY and SVGAGI. The CDR3 contains 15 residues.

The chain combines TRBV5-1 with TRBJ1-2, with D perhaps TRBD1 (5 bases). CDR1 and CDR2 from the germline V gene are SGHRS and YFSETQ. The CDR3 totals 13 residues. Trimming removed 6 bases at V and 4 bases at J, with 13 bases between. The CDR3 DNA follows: TGCGCCAGCAATGGGGGGGACGCCTATGGCTACACCTTC. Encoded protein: CASNGGDAYGYTF.

The CDR3 loop reads CASSDGGQGQETQYF. The CDR3 DNA reads TGTGCCAGCAGTGATGGAGGACAGGGCCAAGAGACCCAGTACTTC. V and J are TRBV2 and TRBJ2-5, with 8 bases identical to TRBD1. CDR3 length: 15 residues. CDR1 is SNHLY, CDR2 FYNNEI, per germline. The V segment lost 3 bases and the J segment 1 base; nucleotides outside the gene matches: 4.

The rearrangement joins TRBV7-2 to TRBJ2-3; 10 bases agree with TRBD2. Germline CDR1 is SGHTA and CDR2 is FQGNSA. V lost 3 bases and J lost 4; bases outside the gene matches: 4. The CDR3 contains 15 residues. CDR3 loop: CASSFERGGSDTQYF. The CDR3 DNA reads TGTGCCAGCAGCTTCGAGCGGGGGGGCTCAGATACGCAGTATTTT.

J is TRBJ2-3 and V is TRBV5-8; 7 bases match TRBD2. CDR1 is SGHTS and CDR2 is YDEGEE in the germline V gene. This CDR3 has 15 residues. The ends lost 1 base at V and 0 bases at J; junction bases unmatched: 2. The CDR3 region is CASSLWGGSTDTQYF. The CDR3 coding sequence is TGTGCCAGCAGCTTGTGGGGGGGGAGCACAGATACGCAGTATTTT.

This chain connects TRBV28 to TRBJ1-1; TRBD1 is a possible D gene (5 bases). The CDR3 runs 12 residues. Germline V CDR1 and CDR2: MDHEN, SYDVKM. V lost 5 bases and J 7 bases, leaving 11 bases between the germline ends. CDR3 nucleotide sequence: TGTGCCAGCAGTGCCCGAACAGGTGAAGCTTTCTTT. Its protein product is CASSARTGEAFF.

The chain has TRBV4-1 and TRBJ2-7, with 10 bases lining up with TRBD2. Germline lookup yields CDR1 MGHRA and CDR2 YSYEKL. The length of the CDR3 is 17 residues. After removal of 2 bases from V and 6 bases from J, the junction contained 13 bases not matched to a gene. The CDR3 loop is CASSQHNLAGASREQYF. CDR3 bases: TGCGCCAGCAGCCAACACAACCTAGCGGGGGCCTCACGCGAGCAGTACTTC.

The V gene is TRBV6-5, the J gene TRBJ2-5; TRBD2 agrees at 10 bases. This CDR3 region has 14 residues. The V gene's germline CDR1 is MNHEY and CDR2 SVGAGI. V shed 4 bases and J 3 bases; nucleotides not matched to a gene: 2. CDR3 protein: CASSSSGGEETQYF. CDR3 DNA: TGTGCCAGCAGTTCAAGCGGGGGGGAAGAGACCCAGTACTTC.